The next 3 T cell receptor beta chains were all read from a single sample in a study of graft-versus-host responses after intestinal transplantation. Sequencing was performed with immunoSEQ multiplex PCR; in TCRdb, only in-frame clones are kept and a portion is missing. The repertoire holds 9,500 to 12,000 clones, with around 83% as singletons. Source: PBMCs, taken nearly 500 days after intestinal transplant. The receptors were gathered from a human patient who received an intestinal transplant, so some T cells may come from the graft donor.

This sequence joins TRBV9 and TRBJ1-4, with 8 bases matching TRBD1. Germline V CDR1 and CDR2: SGDLS, YYNGEE. With 4 bases clipped from V and 5 bases from J, the junction kept 4 bases outside the gene matches. This CDR3 contains 14 residues. The CDR3 loop reads CASSSGQANEKLFF. CDR3 sequence (DNA): TGTGCCAGCAGCTCGGGACAGGCGAATGAAAAACTGTTTTTT.

This clone has only a few counts. This chain links TRBV6-1 with TRBJ2-1; D is perhaps TRBD2 (5 bases). The CDR3 consists of 14 residues. Germline V gene sequence: CDR1 MNHNS, CDR2 SASEGT. The V end lost 7 bases, the J end lost 2 bases, and 12 bases lay between the germline ends. Written as DNA, the CDR3 is TGTGCCAGCAACCCCGGGGAACCCTACAATGAGCAGTTCTTC. As protein: CASNPGEPYNEQFF.

The V and J genes are TRBV4-2 and TRBJ2-2; TRBD1 agrees at 10 bases. This CDR3 has 18 amino acids. Looked up from germline, CDR1 is LGHNA and CDR2 is YNFKEQ. Trimming removed 0 bases from V and 5 bases from J; junction bases left unmatched: 9. The CDR3 is CASSQDLRQGAGTGELFF. The CDR3, as DNA: TGTGCCAGCAGCCAAGACTTGAGACAGGGGGCTGGGACCGGGGAGCTGTTTTTT.